This T cell receptor (beta chain) was retrieved from a study of blood T cell repertoires in COVID-19. The junction had 2 bases not matched to a gene; V was cut back by 1 base and J by 0 bases. The CDR3 runs 16 residues. Per germline, CDR1 LNHDA and CDR2 SQIVND (reference sequence). Assay used: immunoSEQ multiplex PCR; TCRdb lists only in-frame clones, some missing. The sample carries about 310,000 clones, around 85% recorded once. The sequencing input was PBMCs or T cells enriched from blood (not recorded which). The receptor was derived from a woman younger than 45 who had been exposed to COVID-19. The chain couples TRBV19 to TRBJ2-3; 9 bases line up with TRBD2. CDR3 sequence: CASSIATSGSTDTQYF. DNA for the CDR3: TGTGCCAGTAGTATAGCTACTAGCGGGAGCACAGATACGCAGTATTTT. The whole variable domain, remainder taken from reference TRBV19 and TRBJ2-3, is DGGITQSPKYLFRKEGQNVTLSCEQNLNHDAMYWYRQDPGQGLRLIYYSQIVNDFQKGDIAEGYSVSREKKESFPLTVTSAQKNPTAFYLCASSIATSGSTDTQYFGPGTRLTVL.